This TCR beta chain was obtained from a study of regulatory T cells in long-lasting Graves disease. There are 16 residues in the CDR3. The ends lost 7 bases at V and 0 bases at J; junction bases unmatched: 9. The V gene's germline CDR1 is SEHNR and CDR2 FQNEAQ (reference sequence). This clonotype turned up a few times. Library construction for TCR beta used iRepertoire HTBI primers and Arm-PCR of CDR3 regions. TCRdb recomputed calls from the multiplex PCR reads with MiXCR, one row per CDR3 protein. The table lists some 340,000 distinct CDR3 sequences, about 12% of them singletons. The time point was: newly diagnosed GD, antithyroid drugs for less than 3 months. The TCR library was made from RNA that had been extracted from PBMCs in TRIzol. Another study also made use of these data, one on T cells in Graves' hyperthyroidism and ophthalmopathy.

This sequence was found in a woman aged 18-35 years with Graves disease. The input for sequencing was peripheral blood mononuclear cells (PBMCs), taken at new diagnosis, from a patient treated with antithyroid drugs. The chain has TRBV7-9 and TRBJ2-1, with 7 nucleotides matching TRBD2. The CDR3 is CASTTIGGSSYNEQFF. CDR3 coding DNA: TGTGCCAGCACCACCATTGGCGGGAGCTCCTACAATGAGCAGTTCTTC. Complete variable domain (other parts from reference TRBV7-9 and TRBJ2-1): DTGVSQNPRHKITKRGQNVTFRCDPISEHNRLYWYRQTLGQGPEFLTYFQNEAQLEKSRLLSDRFSAERPKGSFSTLEIQRTEQGDSAMYLCASTTIGGSSYNEQFFGPGTRLTVL.